This T cell receptor beta chain was observed in a study of vaccination effects on CD4 cells after COVID-19. Remarks on this clone: Antigen unknown.

Generated by immunoSEQ multiplex PCR, the TCRdb table keeps only in-frame clones and is missing some. The repertoire holds around 25,000 clones, with about 75% as singletons. Trimming shortened V by 1 base and J by 6 bases, and 7 bases separated the two germline ends. The CDR3 is 13 amino acids. Germline CDR1 is SGHTA and CDR2 is FQGNSA. Using viral peptide pools, the ViraFEST assay grew out antigen-specific CD4+ T cells prior to sequencing. Once cultured for 10 days, the cells underwent separation to obtain CD4+ T cells. Subjects were given two BNT162b2 or mRNA-1273 vaccine doses. Approximately 2 million PBMC per well received approximately 10 IU/ml IL-2 and roughly 9.2 ug/ml peptides in culture. Cultures received IL-2 medium that replaced half the medium on days 3 and 7.

The V gene is TRBV7-2, the J gene TRBJ1-5, with D hard to call. The receptor's source is a human donor who received a COVID-19 vaccine. Some clones in this sample may be carry-over from other donors' samples. Source: CD4+ T cells from PBMCs cultured with SARS-CoV-2 spike peptides, taken after COVID-19 vaccination. The CDR3 loop reads CASSLGGTQPQHF. The CDR3 DNA reads TGTGCCAGCAGCTTAGGGGGAACTCAGCCCCAGCATTTT.